This T cell receptor beta chain was retrieved from a study of blood T cell repertoires in COVID-19. On the study more broadly: Samples taken during acute and convalescent COVID-19 were collected in the United States, Italy and Spain. PBMCs, B-cell-depleted T cells, or T cells provided the cDNA or gDNA that made up the material.

Original analysis: For nucleated cells, counts were estimated from reference gene primer amplification. Profiled with immunoSEQ multiplex PCR; TCRdb holds only in-frame clones, not every one. V and J calls and clone size are copied from that table; D and trimming were computed from the DNA. The sample records about 170,000 clones, about nine tenths being singletons. V lost 4 bases and J lost 4; bases outside the gene matches: 4. CDR1 is SGHRS, CDR2 YFSETQ, per germline. The length of the CDR3 is 15 residues. V and J are TRBV5-1 and TRBJ2-1, with TRBD2 identical over 11 bases. Sequencing used peripheral blood. This receptor was identified in an older man with acute or convalescent COVID-19. The CDR3 DNA reads as TGCGCCAGCAGCCTGCTAGCGGGAGGATACAATGAGCAGTTCTTC. As protein: CASSLLAGGYNEQFF.